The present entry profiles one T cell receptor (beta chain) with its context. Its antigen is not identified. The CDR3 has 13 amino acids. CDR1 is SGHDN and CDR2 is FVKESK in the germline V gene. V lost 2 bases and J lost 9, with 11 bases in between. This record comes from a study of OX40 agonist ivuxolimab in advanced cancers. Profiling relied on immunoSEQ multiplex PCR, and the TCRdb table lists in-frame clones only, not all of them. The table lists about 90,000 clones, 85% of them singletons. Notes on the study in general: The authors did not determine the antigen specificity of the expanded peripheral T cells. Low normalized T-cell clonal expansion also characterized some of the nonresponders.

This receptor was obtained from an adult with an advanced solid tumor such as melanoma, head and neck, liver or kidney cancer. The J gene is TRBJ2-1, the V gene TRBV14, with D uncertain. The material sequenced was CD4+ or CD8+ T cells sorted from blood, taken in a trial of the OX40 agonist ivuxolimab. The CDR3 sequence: CASSQFSSTEQFF. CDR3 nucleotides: TGTGCCAGCAGCCAATTTTCTTCCACTGAGCAGTTCTTC. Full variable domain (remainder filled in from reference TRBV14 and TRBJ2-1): EAGVTQFPSHSVIEKGQTVTLRCDPISGHDNLYWYRRVMGKEIKFLLHFVKESKQDESGMPNNRFLAERTGGTYSTLKVQPAELEDSGVYFCASSQFSSTEQFFGPGTRLTVL.